This TCR beta chain was recovered during a study of blood T cell repertoires in COVID-19 (dated by TCRdb to 2018 to 2021). Notes on the research overall: Collaborator samples came from the United States, Italy and Spain and covered acute and convalescent phases of COVID-19. Samples came from the ongoing ImmuneRACE study (first 160 participants) plus 1,254 subjects from 6 global collaborators. Deeply sampled blood TCRbeta repertoires from subjects exposed to, actively infected with, or recovered from COVID-19 were included in the dataset. Nearly every sample came with metadata listing a de-identified subject ID, COVID-19 status, age in years and sex. The material from the prospective study consisted of cDNA or gDNA derived from T cells, B-cell-depleted T cells, or PBMCs. The repertoires were released in a freely available public database meant as a resource for research on the immune response to SARS-CoV-2. Where available, HLA class I and class II types were obtained from metadata supplied by the sample provider rather than from assay-based typing. The paper as a whole reports these results and caveats: Clinical and demographic metadata were provided uncurated, with the amount varying by source and participant.

One collaborating source in Seattle enrolled patients while the patients were actively infected and followed the patients over time throughout the course of disease. Whole blood was collected in K2EDTA tubes by collaborating institutions according to the institutions' own protocols. For TCRbeta analysis, collaborators shipped samples as frozen whole blood, isolated PBMCs, or DNA extracted from either of those sample types. TCRbeta CDR3 regions were amplified from genomic DNA by means of the immunoSEQ Assay, a bias-controlled multiplex PCR. In the original analysis: The number of nucleated cells in each sample was estimated by amplification of reference gene primers within the assay. To quantify the absolute abundance of each unique TCRbeta CDR3 rearrangement, sequence reads were collapsed and filtered. For each sample, productive Simpson clonality was calculated as the square root of Simpson's diversity index over productive rearrangements. In TCRdb, the immuneACCESS table is reduced to in-frame sequences with V and J assigned. These tables do not hold every clone; where another copy was compared, an unresolved V gene accounts for under half, and the others remain unexplained. Clone size and V and J calls were adopted from that table, with D and trimming inferred from the DNA. This sample is represented by some 100,000 clones; 88% of them were singletons. In total, the top ten clones hold around 2% of the sample.

Worth noting for this clone: Its antigen remains undetermined. No base quality values were provided; no much bigger clone lies one nucleotide off.

From the cysteine up to the phenylalanine, the CDR3 has a length of 15 residues. Only the CDR3 DNA stays, 45 bases, in frame from base 1. The germline V gene specifies MNHEY as CDR1 and SVGAGI as CDR2. Trimming leaves V shorter by 8 bases and J shorter by 5 bases, with the junction holding 14 bases beyond the gene matches. Sequencing was carried out using peripheral blood. The receptor comes from a man aged 45-65 years with COVID-19, enrolled during active disease. The chain couples TRBV6-5 to TRBJ1-1, with 7 bases in between that match TRBD1. The CDR3 here reads CASPRQGRVGTEAFF. Here is the DNA: TGTGCCAGCCCCCGACAGGGAAGGGTCGGGACTGAAGCTTTCTTT.